The sequence of this TCR beta chain was determined in a study of technical replicates of blood from several donors. This clone has only one observation. Using immunoSEQ multiplex PCR, the repertoire was profiled, and TCRdb retains in-frame clones only, with some absent. The table has 91,000 or so clones, approximately 95% seen once. The origin of this receptor is a human donor in good health. Sample: T cells isolated from PBMCs.

The CDR3 loop is CASIIGTGRNTIYF. The CDR3 DNA reads TGTGCCAGCATAATCGGGACAGGGAGAAACACCATATATTTT. The rearrangement links TRBV6-1 to TRBJ1-3; 9 bases match TRBD1. The CDR3 spans 14 residues. Germline loops: CDR1 MNHNS, CDR2 SASEGT. Germline trimming cut 7 bases from V and 5 bases from J; bases unmatched to any gene: 6.